This TCR beta chain is from a study of vaccination and CD4 T cells after COVID-19. Turning to the study itself: Convalescent patients gave post-COVID blood a median about 110 days post-diagnosis, range 35 to 161. Study observations and caveats: Spike mono-reactive status applied to 304 of 307 vaccine-specific clones in convalescent patients.

An Oncomine TCR Beta short-read assay was used to sequence the DNA from cultured CD4+ T cells. TCRdb re-called the PCR reads through MiXCR, storing one row per CDR3 protein. The sample contains about 15,000 distinct CDR3 sequences, roughly 34% of which appear only once. About this clonotype: Antigen specificity is unknown.

Indicated treatment: roughly ten-day PBMC culture with coronavirus spike peptide pools or control peptides (ViraFEST assay). Germline CDR1 and CDR2: SGHKS and YYEKEE (reference sequence). V was trimmed by 2 bases and J by 4 bases, leaving 6 bases between them. CDR3 length equals 12 residues. The sequence was collected from a human donor with COVID-19. The sample was cultured CD4+ T cells from blood. The J gene is TRBJ1-2, the V gene TRBV5-5; unclear D gene. CDR3 loop: CASSLEAYGYTF. CDR3 DNA: TGTGCCAGCAGCTTAGAAGCCTATGGCTACACCTTC. The entire variable domain, with the rest obtained from reference TRBV5-5 and TRBJ1-2, is as follows: DAGVTQSPTHLIKTRGQQVTLRCSPISGHKSVSWYQQVLGQGPQFIFQYYEKEERGRGNFPDRFSARQFPNYSSELNVNALLLGDSALYLCASSLEAYGYTFGSGTRLTVV.